Following are 20 T cell receptor beta chains from one sample sequenced in a study of response to subunit inactivated influenza vaccine. From the RT-PCR reads, TCRdb called clonotypes with MiXCR, one entry per CDR3 protein. This table has about 570,000 distinct CDR3 sequences, around 10% appearing once. The same data also went into a second study, on T cells expressing NK-cell markers. From that study: The authors generated TCR beta cDNA through 5'RACE template switching with UMIs.

Sequenced material: PBMCs from blood, taken on the day of vaccination. The source is a man aged 50 to 60 who received an inactivated influenza vaccine.

This clonotype was detected a few times. J is TRBJ1-3 and V is TRBV12-3 or TRBV12-4; D ambiguous. The CDR3 consists of 13 residues. The V and J ends lost 2 bases and 4 bases respectively, with 6 bases between them. CDR3 in amino acids: CASSLQTGNTIYF. Written as DNA, the CDR3 is TGTGCCAGCAGTTTACAGACCGGAAACACCATATATTTT.

V gene TRBV3-1 combines with J gene TRBJ2-5, with D hard to call. V was trimmed by 6 bases and J by 5 bases, leaving 10 bases between them. CDR1 and CDR2 (germline): LGHDT, YNNKEL (reference sequence). The CDR3 length is 12 residues. The CDR3 DNA sequence: TGTGCCAGCAGTCTTCACAGCGAGACCCAGTACTTC. Its translation is CASSLHSETQYF.

The genes are TRBV12-3 or TRBV12-4 and TRBJ2-7, with 7 bases identical to TRBD2. Germline trimming cut 7 bases from V and 2 bases from J; bases unmatched to any gene: 8. The CDR3 has 14 residues. The CDR3 nucleotides are TGTGCCAGCACCGCGGGAGAAGGGACCTACGAGCAGTACTTC. Encoded protein: CASTAGEGTYEQYF.

This clonotype was detected many times. The genes are TRBV7-6 and TRBJ2-5; 11 nucleotides agree with TRBD2. The CDR3 is 15 residues long. The germline gives CDR1 SGHVS, CDR2 FNYEAQ. The V segment lost 5 bases and the J segment 3 bases; nucleotides outside the gene matches: 5. The CDR3 is CASSPGLAGKETQYF. In DNA form, the CDR3 reads TGTGCCAGCAGCCCTGGACTAGCGGGTAAAGAGACCCAGTACTTC.

This chain uses TRBV11-2 with TRBJ2-2; D may match TRBD1 or TRBD2 (7 bases each). The CDR3 length is 14 residues. With 11 bases removed from V and 6 bases from J, the gap between germline ends came to 19 bases. CDR1 SGHAT and CDR2 FQNNGV come from the germline V gene. The CDR3 nucleotides are TGTGCCGAGAGCGGGACAGTCGTGGCCGGGGAGCTGTTTTTT. Protein product: CAESGTVVAGELFF.

This clonotype has ten or more counts. The genes are TRBV12-3 or TRBV12-4 and TRBJ2-1, with a possible D match to TRBD1 (6 bases). The CDR3 is 16 residues long. V was cut by 4 bases and J by 5 bases, with 18 bases left in between. CDR3 coding DNA: TGTGCCAGCAGTTCCCCAGGGGCAGGGCGCGACAATGAGCAGTTCTTC. It translates to CASSSPGAGRDNEQFF.

The CDR3: CASSSTGIGNTIYF. The CDR3 coding sequence is TGTGCCAGCAGTTCCACAGGGATAGGAAACACCATATATTTT. The chain links TRBV12-3 or TRBV12-4 to TRBJ1-3, with D perhaps matching TRBD1 (6 bases). The CDR3 extends over 14 amino acids. V lost 4 bases and J lost 4, with 11 bases in between.

This sequence joins TRBV5-1 and TRBJ1-1; 7 bases are a match to TRBD1. Germline CDR1 reads SGHRS; CDR2 reads YFSETQ. V was pared by 4 bases and J by 3 bases, with 6 bases of the junction left unmatched. The CDR3 runs to 14 residues. CDR3 DNA: TGCGCCAGCAGCGAAAGCAGGGGGTACACTGAAGCTTTCTTT. The encoded protein is CASSESRGYTEAFF.

The chain links TRBV12-3 or TRBV12-4 to TRBJ2-7; D is perhaps TRBD2 (5 bases). The V gene lost 5 bases and the J gene lost 1 base, with 15 bases spanning the gap. The CDR3 covers 15 residues. The CDR3 coding sequence is TGTGCCAGCAGTATGACTCCGGGGAAATCCTACGAGCAGTACTTC. Protein sequence: CASSMTPGKSYEQYF.

This clonotype was observed a handful of times. The chain uses TRBV7-9 and TRBJ2-1; 10 positions agree with TRBD2. Looked up from germline, CDR1 is SEHNR and CDR2 is FQNEAQ (reference sequence). The CDR3 sequence is 16 residues long. The ends lost 5 bases at V and 8 bases at J; junction bases unmatched: 12. The CDR3: CASSAKRASGRDEQFF. Here the CDR3 DNA reads TGTGCCAGCAGCGCAAAGAGGGCTAGCGGGAGAGATGAGCAGTTCTTC.

V and J are TRBV5-1 and TRBJ2-7; 11 bases line up with TRBD2. The germline CDR1 and CDR2 sequences are SGHRS and YFSETQ. V gave up 0 bases and J gave up 10 bases; unmatched junction bases: 6. The CDR3 is 14 amino acids. The CDR3 DNA is TGCGCCAGCAGCTTGGAACTAGCGGGGGCCAATCAGTACTTC. It translates to CASSLELAGANQYF.

The CDR3 coding sequence is TGTGCCAGCAGTTACGACAGGGCAGGGAGTGAGCAGTTCTTC. Translating gives CASSYDRAGSEQFF. The chain combines TRBV7-2 with TRBJ2-1, with TRBD1 identical over 7 bases. This CDR3 is built from 14 residues. Losses at the gene ends were 6 bases for V and 9 bases for J; bases not matched to a gene: 11. Germline-derived CDR1 and CDR2 are SGHTA and FQGNSA.

This rearrangement joins TRBV5-1 to TRBJ1-1, with a weak D call TRBD1 (5 bases). Germline V gene data show CDR1 as SGHRS and CDR2 as YFSETQ. V was pared by 3 bases and J by 7 bases, with 7 bases between. This CDR3 has 11 amino acids. The CDR3 loop reads CASSWGGEAFF. CDR3 nucleotides: TGCGCCAGCAGCTGGGGGGGTGAAGCTTTCTTT.

This clonotype was counted a few times. The chain carries TRBV12-3 or TRBV12-4 and TRBJ2-7, with 13 bases lining up with TRBD2. CDR3 length equals 16 residues. With 5 bases clipped from V and 3 bases from J, the junction kept 7 bases outside the gene matches. CDR3 protein: CASSQRTSGSLYEQYF. CDR3 DNA: TGTGCCAGCAGTCAGCGGACTAGCGGGAGTCTCTACGAGCAGTACTTC.

The gene calls are TRBV28 and TRBJ2-7; D remains ambiguous. The CDR3 extends over 15 amino acids. Trimming cost V 1 base and J 6 bases, with 16 bases left between them. CDR1 is MDHEN and CDR2 is SYDVKM in the germline V gene. CDR3 sequence (DNA): TGTGCCAGCAGTTTATACTCCGCTGGTTGGGCCGAGCAGTACTTC. It encodes CASSLYSAGWAEQYF. Filled out from reference TRBV28 and TRBJ2-7, the complete variable domain reads DVKVTQSSRYLVKRTGEKVFLECVQDMDHENMFWYRQDPGLGLRLIYFSYDVKMKEKGDIPEGYSVSREKKERFSLILESASTNQTSMYLCASSLYSAGWAEQYFGPGTRLTVT.

Details on this clonotype: The junction differs from germline at one of its ends, possibly a read error. This CDR3 reads CASSQVWGSTEYQETHYF. CDR3 coding DNA: TGTGCCAGCAGCCAAGTATGGGGTTCGACCGAGTACCAAGAGACCCATTACTTC. The V and J genes are TRBV4-2 and TRBJ2-5; D gene uncertain. There are 18 residues in the CDR3. CDR1 LGHNA and CDR2 YNFKEQ come from the germline V gene.

This clonotype was seen at least ten times. The rearrangement links TRBV27 to TRBJ1-4, with no clear D. CDR3 size: 15 residues. V was trimmed by 0 bases and J by 6 bases, leaving 11 bases between them. CDR1 is MNHEY and CDR2 is SMNVEV in the germline V gene (reference sequence). CDR3 protein: CASSLSIRADEKLFF. The CDR3 region has the DNA TGTGCCAGCAGTTTATCAATACGGGCAGATGAAAAACTGTTTTTT.

The sample holds a few counts of this clonotype. The chain carries TRBV28 and TRBJ2-1; 12 bases are shared with TRBD2. There are 14 residues in the CDR3. The V gene end was trimmed by 2 bases and the J gene end by 15 bases; junction bases not matched to a gene: 8. Per the germline V gene, CDR1 is MDHEN and CDR2 is SYDVKM. The CDR3 is CASSLTRTSGKLFF. CDR3 DNA sequence: TGTGCCAGCAGTTTAACCCGGACTAGCGGGAAACTGTTCTTC.

The sample holds a few counts of this clonotype. The genes are TRBV20-1 and TRBJ2-6; D assignment may be TRBD1 or TRBD2 (5 bases each). Trimming pared 3 bases from V and 2 bases from J, leaving 11 bases between. CDR3 length: 15 residues. Looked up from germline, CDR1 is DFQATT and CDR2 is SNEGSKA (reference sequence). The CDR3 bases are TGCAGTGCTAGGGGGACGGAGACTGGGGCCAACGTCCTGACTTTC. It codes for CSARGTETGANVLTF.

The gene calls are TRBV3-1 and TRBJ2-3; 8 nucleotides line up with TRBD1. Germline V gene data show CDR1 as LGHDT and CDR2 as YNNKEL (reference sequence). Trimming removed 4 bases from V and 2 bases from J; junction bases left unmatched: 5. This CDR3 comprises 15 residues. CDR3 in amino acids: CASSRGQANTDTQYF. The CDR3 nucleotides read TGTGCCAGCAGCCGGGGACAGGCGAACACAGATACGCAGTATTTT.